The 19 T cell receptor beta chains listed next were all sequenced from one sample in a study of PD-1 blockade in mismatch repair-deficient tumors. Profiling relied on immunoSEQ multiplex PCR, and the TCRdb table lists in-frame clones only, not all of them. The sample has about 68,000 clones, approximately 78% seen once. The sequencing used peripheral blood, collected 2 weeks after starting pembrolizumab. The receptors come from an adult with mismatch repair-deficient cancer.

On this clone: An end of the junction differs from the germline gene, which may be a read error. The chain carries TRBV10-3 and TRBJ2-7, with TRBD1 identical over 7 bases. The CDR3 sequence is 14 residues long. The germline V gene has CDR1 ENHRY and CDR2 SYGVKD. The CDR3 sequence: CASSGPDRSREQYF. The CDR3 coding sequence is TGTGCCAGCAGTGGCCCGGACAGGTCGAGGGAGCAGTACTTC.

This rearrangement joins TRBV27 to TRBJ2-7; 9 positions match TRBD1. This CDR3 spans 14 amino acids. V dropped 4 bases and J dropped 0; count of bases not matched to a gene: 1. CDR1 and CDR2 from the germline V gene are MNHEY and SMNVEV (reference sequence). The CDR3 nucleotides are TGTGCCAGCAGTTGGACAGGGGTCTCCTACGAGCAGTACTTC. It translates to CASSWTGVSYEQYF.

The V and J genes are TRBV7-2 and TRBJ2-3; D ambiguous. Trimming removed 1 base from V and 0 bases from J, with 11 bases in between. Germline CDR1 reads SGHTA; CDR2 reads FQGNSA. The CDR3 length is 16 residues. The CDR3 coding sequence is TGTGCCAGCAGCTTAGACCCCACGATAAGCACAGATACGCAGTATTTT. Its protein product is CASSLDPTISTDTQYF.

This clone was seen a few times. The chain uses TRBV27 and TRBJ1-2, with 10 bases matching TRBD1. Unmatched junction bases numbered 7, after V lost 5 bases and J lost 7 bases. The CDR3 is made up of 14 amino acids. In germline, CDR1 is MNHEY, CDR2 SMNVEV (reference sequence). CDR3 sequence (DNA): TGTGCCAGCAGTAATCCGGGACAGGGGAGTGGCTACACCTTC. Amino acid sequence: CASSNPGQGSGYTF.

The genes are TRBV5-6 and TRBJ2-3; D might be TRBD2 (6 bases). V shed 0 bases and J shed 1 base, with 12 bases lying between them. The CDR3 contains 16 residues. Germline V gene lookup returns CDR1 SGHDT and CDR2 YYEEEE. CDR3 sequence reads: CASSLGGGIGTDTQYF. The CDR3 DNA reads TGTGCCAGCAGCTTGGGGGGCGGGATCGGCACAGATACGCAGTATTTT.

The V call is TRBV10-3, the J call TRBJ2-7; D unclear. This CDR3 has 11 amino acids. The germline gives CDR1 ENHRY, CDR2 SYGVKD. V lost 8 bases to trimming and J lost 6 bases, with 11 bases between them. This chain's CDR3 is CAIGQTSEQYF. Written as DNA, the CDR3 is TGTGCCATCGGCCAGACTTCCGAGCAGTACTTC.

V gene TRBV2 combines with J gene TRBJ2-5; D remains ambiguous. CDR1 SNHLY and CDR2 FYNNEI come from the germline V gene. The V end was cut by 6 bases, the J end by 2 bases, with 19 bases between. The CDR3 runs to 16 residues. CDR3 residues: CASRMDEYGRQETQYF. CDR3 DNA sequence: TGTGCCAGCAGAATGGACGAGTACGGACGACAAGAGACCCAGTACTTC.

This clone was observed a few times. CDR3 residues: CASSYGRTGEVKLFF. Written as DNA, the CDR3 is TGTGCCAGCAGTTACGGTAGAACAGGGGAGGTAAAACTGTTTTTT. The chain employs TRBV6-5 and TRBJ1-4, with 7 bases lining up with TRBD1. The CDR3 is made up of 15 amino acids. Trimming removed 2 bases from V and 10 bases from J; junction bases left unmatched: 10. The V gene's germline CDR1 is MNHEY and CDR2 SVGAGI.

The gene calls are TRBV29-1 and TRBJ1-1; D is ambiguous. Trimming left V 4 bases short and J 5 bases short, with 14 bases between. From germline, CDR1 is SQVTM and CDR2 ANQGSEA. The CDR3 has 13 residues. The CDR3 loop is CSVGTVLETEAFF. CDR3 nucleotides: TGCAGCGTTGGCACCGTGTTGGAGACTGAAGCTTTCTTT.

The rearrangement links TRBV5-1 to TRBJ2-1; 8 nucleotides match TRBD2. Germline loops: CDR1 SGHRS, CDR2 YFSETQ. This CDR3 spans 15 amino acids. The V and J ends lost 0 bases and 3 bases, in that order; junction bases with no gene match: 2. The CDR3 nucleotides are TGCGCCAGCAGCTTGGGTAGCGGGAACTACAATGAGCAGTTCTTC. It specifies CASSLGSGNYNEQFF.

This clone has more than one count but fewer than ten. V and J are TRBV12-5 and TRBJ2-1, with a possible D match to TRBD2 (7 bases). Germline-derived CDR1 and CDR2 are LGHNT and FRNRAP. The CDR3 has 17 amino acids. V was clipped by 4 bases and J by 0 bases, with 16 bases between them. CDR3 coding DNA: TGTGCTAGTGGTTCCCTAGGACAGCGGGGCTCCTACAATGAGCAGTTCTTC. As protein: CASGSLGQRGSYNEQFF.

CDR3 nucleotides: TGTGCCAGCAGTTTAGTGTTGACAGGGGGCCAGGGAAAAGCTTTCTTT. This encodes CASSLVLTGGQGKAFF. The chain recombines TRBV27 with TRBJ1-1; 10 bases are shared with TRBD1. The CDR3 length is 16 residues. V trimming: 2 bases; J trimming: 9 bases; junction bases outside the gene matches: 12. The germline gives CDR1 MNHEY, CDR2 SMNVEV (reference sequence).

The V and J genes are TRBV27 and TRBJ1-1; D is unresolved. The CDR3 covers 16 residues. Trimming removed 5 bases at V and 4 bases at J, with 20 bases between. Germline V gene lookup returns CDR1 MNHEY and CDR2 SMNVEV (reference sequence). In nucleotides, the CDR3 is TGTGCCAGCAGTCCCCATCGTGATTTTCCCCGCACTGAAGCTTTCTTT. Translation gives CASSPHRDFPRTEAFF.

The gene calls are TRBV18 and TRBJ2-7; D may be TRBD2 (5 bases). V lost 9 bases, J lost 1 base, and 13 bases lay in between. The CDR3 has 13 residues. Germline V gene lookup returns CDR1 KGHSH and CDR2 LQKENI. The CDR3 DNA follows: TGTGCCAGTTGTGGCGAGGGATCCTACGAGCAGTACTTC. This codes for CASCGEGSYEQYF. Full variable domain (rest looked up from reference TRBV18 and TRBJ2-7): NAGVMQNPRHLVRRRGQEARLRCSPMKGHSHVYWYRQLPEEGLKFMVYLQKENIIDESGMPKERFSAEFPKEGPSILRIQQVVRGDSAAYFCASCGEGSYEQYFGPGTRLTVT.

The genes are TRBV27 and TRBJ1-3; possible D gene TRBD1, 5 bases. From germline, CDR1 is MNHEY and CDR2 SMNVEV (reference sequence). The CDR3 has 15 residues. Trimming cost V 6 bases and J 3 bases, with 15 bases left between them. The CDR3 loop reads CASSSAGLYGNTIYF. The CDR3 nucleotides are TGTGCCAGCAGCTCTGCAGGGCTATATGGAAACACCATATATTTT.

J is TRBJ2-7 and V is TRBV5-6, with a tentative D call TRBD2 (5 bases). The CDR3 is 13 residues long. CDR1 and CDR2 (germline): SGHDT, YYEEEE. Trimming removed 5 bases at V and 5 bases at J, with 14 bases between. The CDR3 DNA is TGTGCCAGCAGTGTTGGAGGAAGTAACGAGCAGTACTTC. Its translation is CASSVGGSNEQYF. The complete variable domain, with remaining parts taken from reference TRBV5-6 and TRBJ2-7, reads DAGVTQSPTHLIKTRGQQVTLRCSPKSGHDTVSWYQQALGQGPQFIFQYYEEEERQRGNFPDRFSGHQFPNYSSELNVNALLLGDSALYLCASSVGGSNEQYFGPGTRLTVT.

The genes are TRBV10-3 and TRBJ2-1; 16 bases fit TRBD2. The CDR3 consists of 15 residues. The junction had 4 bases not matched to a gene; V was cut back by 2 bases and J by 12 bases. Germline V CDR1 and CDR2: ENHRY, SYGVKD. The chain's CDR3 is CAISEGTSGRVSQFF. The CDR3 DNA is TGTGCCATCAGTGAGGGGACTAGCGGGAGGGTGTCGCAGTTCTTC.

The chain uses TRBV27 and TRBJ1-5, with TRBD1 as a possible D gene (6 bases). This CDR3 has 15 amino acids. The germline gives CDR1 MNHEY, CDR2 SMNVEV (reference sequence). V gave up 0 bases and J gave up 7 bases, with 13 bases separating them. CDR3 DNA sequence: TGTGCCAGCAGTTTATCACAGGGCACTAGCCAGCCCCAGCATTTT. It specifies CASSLSQGTSQPQHF.

The rearrangement links TRBV7-2 to TRBJ1-5; a possible D gene is TRBD1 (6 bases). Trimming pared 5 bases from V and 3 bases from J, leaving 11 bases between. CDR1 is SGHTA and CDR2 is FQGNSA in the germline V gene. This CDR3 is 14 amino acids long. The CDR3 region is CASSQGQINQPQHF. The CDR3 bases are TGTGCCAGCAGCCAAGGACAGATCAATCAGCCCCAGCATTTT.